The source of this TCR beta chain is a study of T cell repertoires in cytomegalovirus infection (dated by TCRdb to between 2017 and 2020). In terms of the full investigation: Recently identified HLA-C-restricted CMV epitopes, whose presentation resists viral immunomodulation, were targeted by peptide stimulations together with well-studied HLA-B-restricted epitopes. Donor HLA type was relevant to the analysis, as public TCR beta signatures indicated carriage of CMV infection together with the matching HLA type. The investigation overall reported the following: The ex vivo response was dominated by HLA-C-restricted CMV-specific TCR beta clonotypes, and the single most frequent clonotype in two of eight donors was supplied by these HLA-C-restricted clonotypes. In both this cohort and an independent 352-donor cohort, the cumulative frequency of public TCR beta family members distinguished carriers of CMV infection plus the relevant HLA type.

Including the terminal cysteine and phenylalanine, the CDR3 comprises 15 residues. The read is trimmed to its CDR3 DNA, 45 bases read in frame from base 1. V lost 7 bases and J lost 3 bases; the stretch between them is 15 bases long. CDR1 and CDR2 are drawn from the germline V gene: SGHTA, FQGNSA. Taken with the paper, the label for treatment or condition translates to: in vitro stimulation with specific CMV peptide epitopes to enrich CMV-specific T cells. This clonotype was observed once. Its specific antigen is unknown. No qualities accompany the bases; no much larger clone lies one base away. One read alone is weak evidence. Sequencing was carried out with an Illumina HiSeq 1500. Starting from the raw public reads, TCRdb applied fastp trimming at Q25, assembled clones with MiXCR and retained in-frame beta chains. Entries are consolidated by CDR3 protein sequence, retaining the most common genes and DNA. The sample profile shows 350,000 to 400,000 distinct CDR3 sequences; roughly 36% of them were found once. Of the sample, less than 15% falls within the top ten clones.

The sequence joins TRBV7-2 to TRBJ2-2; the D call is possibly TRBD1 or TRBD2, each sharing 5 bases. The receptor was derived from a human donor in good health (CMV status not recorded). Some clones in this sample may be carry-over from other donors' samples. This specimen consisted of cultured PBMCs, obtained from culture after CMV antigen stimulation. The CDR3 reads CASNPKGRYTGELFF. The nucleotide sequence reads TGTGCCAGCAATCCCAAGGGGAGATACACCGGGGAGCTGTTTTTT. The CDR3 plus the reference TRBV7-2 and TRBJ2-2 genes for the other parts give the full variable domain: GAGVSQSPSNKVTEKGKDVELRCDPISGHTALYWYRQSLGQGLEFLIYFQGNSAPDKSGLPSDRFSAERTGGSVSTLTIQRTQQEDSAVYLCASNPKGRYTGELFFGEGSRLTVL.